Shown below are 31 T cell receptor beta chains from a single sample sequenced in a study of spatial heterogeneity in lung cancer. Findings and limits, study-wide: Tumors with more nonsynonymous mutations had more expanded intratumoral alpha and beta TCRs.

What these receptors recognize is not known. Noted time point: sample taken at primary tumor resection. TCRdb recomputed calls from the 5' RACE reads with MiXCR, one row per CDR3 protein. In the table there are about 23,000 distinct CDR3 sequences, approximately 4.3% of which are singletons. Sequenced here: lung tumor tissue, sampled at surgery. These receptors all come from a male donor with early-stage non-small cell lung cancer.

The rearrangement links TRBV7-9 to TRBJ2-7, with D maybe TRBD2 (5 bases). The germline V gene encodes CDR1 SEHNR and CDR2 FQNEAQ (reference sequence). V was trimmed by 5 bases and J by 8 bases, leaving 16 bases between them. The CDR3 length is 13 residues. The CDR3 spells CASSPSGIPQQYF. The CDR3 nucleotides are TGTGCCAGCAGCCCCTCGGGGATCCCACAGCAGTACTTC.

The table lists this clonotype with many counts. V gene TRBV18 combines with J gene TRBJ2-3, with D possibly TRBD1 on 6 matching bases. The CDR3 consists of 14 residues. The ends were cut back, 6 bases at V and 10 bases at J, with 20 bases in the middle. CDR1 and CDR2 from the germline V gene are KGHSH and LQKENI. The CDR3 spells CASSSKGDTDPQYF. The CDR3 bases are TGTGCCAGCTCCTCAAAGGGGGACACGGATCCGCAGTATTTT.

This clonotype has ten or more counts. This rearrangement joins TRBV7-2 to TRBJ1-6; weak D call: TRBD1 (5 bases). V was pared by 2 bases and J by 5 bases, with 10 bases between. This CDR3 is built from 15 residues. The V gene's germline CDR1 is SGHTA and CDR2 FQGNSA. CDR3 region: CASSLTGGNNSPLHF. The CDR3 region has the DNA TGTGCCAGCAGCTTAACAGGCGGAAATAATTCACCCCTCCACTTT.

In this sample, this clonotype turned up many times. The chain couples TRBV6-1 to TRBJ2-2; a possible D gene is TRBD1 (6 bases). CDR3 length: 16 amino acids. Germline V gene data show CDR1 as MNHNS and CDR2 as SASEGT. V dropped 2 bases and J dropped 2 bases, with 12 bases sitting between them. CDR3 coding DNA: TGTGCCAGCAGTGAACAAAGGGGACACAACACCGGGGAGCTGTTTTTT. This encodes CASSEQRGHNTGELFF.

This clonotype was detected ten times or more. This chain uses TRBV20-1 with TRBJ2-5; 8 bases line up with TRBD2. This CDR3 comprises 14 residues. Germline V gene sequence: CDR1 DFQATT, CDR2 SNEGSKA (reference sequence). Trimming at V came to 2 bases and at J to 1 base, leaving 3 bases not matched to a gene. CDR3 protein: CSARRLALQETQYF. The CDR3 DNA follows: TGCAGTGCTAGACGACTAGCGCTCCAAGAGACCCAGTACTTC.

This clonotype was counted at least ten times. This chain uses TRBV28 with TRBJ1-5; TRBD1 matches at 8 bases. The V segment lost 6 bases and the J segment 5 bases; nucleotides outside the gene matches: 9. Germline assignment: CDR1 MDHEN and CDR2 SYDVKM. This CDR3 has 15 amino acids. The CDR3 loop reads CASSKTGARHQPQHF. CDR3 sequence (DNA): TGTGCCAGCAGCAAGACAGGGGCGAGGCATCAGCCCCAGCATTTT.

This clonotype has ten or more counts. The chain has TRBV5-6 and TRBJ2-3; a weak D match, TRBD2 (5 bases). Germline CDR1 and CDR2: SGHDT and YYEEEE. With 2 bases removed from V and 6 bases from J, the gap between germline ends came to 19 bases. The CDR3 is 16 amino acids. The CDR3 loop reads CASSFSDSQGWDTQYF. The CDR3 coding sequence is TGTGCCAGCAGCTTCTCGGACTCCCAAGGGTGGGATACGCAGTATTTT.

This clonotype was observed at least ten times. CDR3 bases: TGCGCCAGCAGCTTGAGTCCAGACTACGAGCAGTACTTC. Protein product: CASSLSPDYEQYF. J is TRBJ2-7 and V is TRBV5-1; D is unclear. Germline CDR1 and CDR2: SGHRS and YFSETQ. CDR3 size: 13 residues. Trimming stripped 1 base from V and 3 bases from J, with 8 bases between.

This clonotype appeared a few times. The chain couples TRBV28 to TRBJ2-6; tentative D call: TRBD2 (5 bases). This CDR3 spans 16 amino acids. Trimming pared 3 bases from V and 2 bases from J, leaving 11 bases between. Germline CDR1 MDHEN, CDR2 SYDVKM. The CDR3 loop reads CASSFGDLAGANVLTF. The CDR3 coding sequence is TGTGCCAGCAGTTTCGGGGATCTTGCTGGGGCCAACGTCCTGACTTTC.

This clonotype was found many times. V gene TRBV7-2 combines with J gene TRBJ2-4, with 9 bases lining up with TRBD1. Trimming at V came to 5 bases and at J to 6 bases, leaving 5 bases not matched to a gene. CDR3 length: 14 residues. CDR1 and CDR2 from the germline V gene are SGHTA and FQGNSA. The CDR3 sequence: CASSNTGGGNIQYF. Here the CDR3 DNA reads TGTGCCAGCAGCAACACAGGGGGCGGAAACATTCAGTACTTC.

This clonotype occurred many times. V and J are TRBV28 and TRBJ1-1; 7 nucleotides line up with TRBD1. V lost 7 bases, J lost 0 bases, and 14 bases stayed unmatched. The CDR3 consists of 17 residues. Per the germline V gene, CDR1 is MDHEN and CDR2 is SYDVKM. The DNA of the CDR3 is TGTGCCAGCACCCAAGGAACCTACAGGGGAATGAACACTGAAGCTTTCTTT. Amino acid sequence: CASTQGTYRGMNTEAFF.

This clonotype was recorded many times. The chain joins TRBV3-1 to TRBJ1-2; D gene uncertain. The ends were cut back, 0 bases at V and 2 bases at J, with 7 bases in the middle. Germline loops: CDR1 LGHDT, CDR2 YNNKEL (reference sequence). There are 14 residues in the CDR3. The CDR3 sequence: CASSQDWKNYGYTF. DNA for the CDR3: TGTGCCAGCAGCCAAGACTGGAAGAACTATGGCTACACCTTC.

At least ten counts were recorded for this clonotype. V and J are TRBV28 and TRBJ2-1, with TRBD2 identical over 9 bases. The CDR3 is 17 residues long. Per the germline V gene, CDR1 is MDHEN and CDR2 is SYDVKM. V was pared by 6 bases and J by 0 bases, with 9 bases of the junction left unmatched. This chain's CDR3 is CASRLAGGLTSYNEQFF. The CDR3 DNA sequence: TGTGCCAGCAGACTCGCGGGGGGGCTTACCTCCTACAATGAGCAGTTCTTC. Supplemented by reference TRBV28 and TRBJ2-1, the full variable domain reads DVKVTQSSRYLVKRTGEKVFLECVQDMDHENMFWYRQDPGLGLRLIYFSYDVKMKEKGDIPEGYSVSREKKERFSLILESASTNQTSMYLCASRLAGGLTSYNEQFFGPGTRLTVL.

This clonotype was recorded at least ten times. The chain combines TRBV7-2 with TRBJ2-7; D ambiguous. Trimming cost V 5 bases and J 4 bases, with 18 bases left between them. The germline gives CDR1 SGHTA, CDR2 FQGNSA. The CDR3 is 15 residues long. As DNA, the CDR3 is TGTGCCAGCAGCCCCCCGCCTGGGAATGGGTACGAGCAGTACTTC. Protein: CASSPPPGNGYEQYF.

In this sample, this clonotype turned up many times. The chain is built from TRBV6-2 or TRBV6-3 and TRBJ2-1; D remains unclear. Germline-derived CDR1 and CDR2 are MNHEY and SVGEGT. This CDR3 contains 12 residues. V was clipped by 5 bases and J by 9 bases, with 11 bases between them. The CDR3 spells CASSPPMGEQFF. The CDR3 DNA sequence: TGTGCCAGCAGTCCCCCAATGGGTGAGCAGTTCTTC.

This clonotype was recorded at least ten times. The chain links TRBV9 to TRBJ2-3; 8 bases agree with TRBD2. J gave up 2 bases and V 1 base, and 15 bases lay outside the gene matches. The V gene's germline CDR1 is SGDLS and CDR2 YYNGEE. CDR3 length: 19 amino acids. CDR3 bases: TGTGCCAGCAGCGTATCCAAGAACCCCGGGAGGGCCGTCACAGATACGCAGTATTTT. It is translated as CASSVSKNPGRAVTDTQYF.

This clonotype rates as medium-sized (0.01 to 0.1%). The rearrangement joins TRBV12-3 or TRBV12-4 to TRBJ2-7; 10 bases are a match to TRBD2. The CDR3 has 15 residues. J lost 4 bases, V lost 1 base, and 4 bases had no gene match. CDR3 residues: CASSLGLAGLYEQYF. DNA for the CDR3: TGTGCCAGCAGTTTAGGACTAGCGGGTCTTTACGAGCAGTACTTC.

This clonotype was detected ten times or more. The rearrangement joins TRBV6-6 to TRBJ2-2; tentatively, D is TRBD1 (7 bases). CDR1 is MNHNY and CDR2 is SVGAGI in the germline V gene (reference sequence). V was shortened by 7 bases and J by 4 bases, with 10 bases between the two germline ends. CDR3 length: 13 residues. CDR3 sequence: CASIQGGTGELFF. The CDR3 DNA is TGTGCCAGCATTCAGGGGGGCACCGGGGAGCTGTTTTTT.

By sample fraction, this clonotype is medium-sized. CDR3 sequence (DNA): TGCGCCAGCAGCCAAGAGGCCTATGGCCAAGAGACCCAGTACTTC. Translated, it gives CASSQEAYGQETQYF. The chain combines TRBV4-1 with TRBJ2-5; D unresolved. V lost 0 bases to trimming and J lost 1 base, with 9 bases between them. The V gene's germline CDR1 is MGHRA and CDR2 YSYEKL. The CDR3 consists of 15 residues.

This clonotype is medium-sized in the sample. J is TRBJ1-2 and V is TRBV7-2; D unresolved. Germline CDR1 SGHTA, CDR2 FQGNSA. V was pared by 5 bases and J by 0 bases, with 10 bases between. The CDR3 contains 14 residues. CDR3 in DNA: TGTGCCAGCAGCCTTGTAGGCTCTAACTATGGCTACACCTTC. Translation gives CASSLVGSNYGYTF.

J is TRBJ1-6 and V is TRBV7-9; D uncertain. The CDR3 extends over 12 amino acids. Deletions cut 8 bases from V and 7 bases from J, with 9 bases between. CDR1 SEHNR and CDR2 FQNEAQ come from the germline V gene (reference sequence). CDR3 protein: CASLAPNSPLHF. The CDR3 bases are TGTGCCAGCTTAGCACCAAATTCACCCCTCCACTTT.

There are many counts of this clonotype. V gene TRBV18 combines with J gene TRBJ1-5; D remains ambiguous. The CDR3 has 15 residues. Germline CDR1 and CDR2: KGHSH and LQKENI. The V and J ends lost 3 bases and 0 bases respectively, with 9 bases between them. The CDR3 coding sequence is TGTGCCAGCTCACCTGGAGGGCATAGCAATCAGCCCCAGCATTTT. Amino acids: CASSPGGHSNQPQHF.

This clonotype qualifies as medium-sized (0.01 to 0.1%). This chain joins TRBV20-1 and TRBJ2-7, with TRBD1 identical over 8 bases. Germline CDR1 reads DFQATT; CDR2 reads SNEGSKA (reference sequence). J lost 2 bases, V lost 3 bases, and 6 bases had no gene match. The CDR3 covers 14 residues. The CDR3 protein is CSARDRANPYEQYF. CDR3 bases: TGCAGTGCTAGGGACAGGGCCAACCCCTACGAGCAGTACTTC.

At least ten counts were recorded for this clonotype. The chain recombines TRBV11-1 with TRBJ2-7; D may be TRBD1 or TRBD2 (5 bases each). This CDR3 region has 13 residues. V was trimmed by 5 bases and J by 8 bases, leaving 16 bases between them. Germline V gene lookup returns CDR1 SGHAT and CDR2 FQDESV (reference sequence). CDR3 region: CASSPGPYVQQYF. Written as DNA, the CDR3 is TGTGCCAGCAGCCCGGGACCCTACGTCCAGCAGTACTTC.

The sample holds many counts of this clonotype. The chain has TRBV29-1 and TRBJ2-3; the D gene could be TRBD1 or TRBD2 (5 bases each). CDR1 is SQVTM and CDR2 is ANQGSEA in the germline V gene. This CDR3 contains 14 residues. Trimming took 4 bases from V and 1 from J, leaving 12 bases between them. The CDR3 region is CSVVFWGRTDTQYF. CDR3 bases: TGCAGCGTTGTGTTCTGGGGACGCACAGATACGCAGTATTTT.

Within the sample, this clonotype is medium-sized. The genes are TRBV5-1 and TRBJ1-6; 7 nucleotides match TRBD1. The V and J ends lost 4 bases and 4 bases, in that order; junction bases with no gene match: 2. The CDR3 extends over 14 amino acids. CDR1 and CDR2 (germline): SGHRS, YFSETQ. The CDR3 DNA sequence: TGCGCCAGCAGCGCGGGACAGTATAATTCACCCCTCCACTTT. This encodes CASSAGQYNSPLHF.

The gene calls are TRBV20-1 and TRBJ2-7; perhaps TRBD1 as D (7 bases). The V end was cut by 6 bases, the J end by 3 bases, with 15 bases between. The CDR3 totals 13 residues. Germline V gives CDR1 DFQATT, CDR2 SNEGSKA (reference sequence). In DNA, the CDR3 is TGCAGTGCATCACAGGGGACTGGCTACGAGCAGTACTTC. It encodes CSASQGTGYEQYF.

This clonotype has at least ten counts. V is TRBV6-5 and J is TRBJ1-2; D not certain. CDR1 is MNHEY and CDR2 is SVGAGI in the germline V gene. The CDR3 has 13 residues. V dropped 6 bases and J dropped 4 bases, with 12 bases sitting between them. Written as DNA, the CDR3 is TGTGCCAGCAGAATGGGTCATACCTATGGCTACACCTTC. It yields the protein CASRMGHTYGYTF.

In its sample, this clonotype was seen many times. The CDR3 DNA sequence: TGTGCCAGCAGTTTCAGACAGAACTATGGCTACACCTTC. It encodes CASSFRQNYGYTF. This rearrangement joins TRBV27 to TRBJ1-2, with a possible D match to TRBD1 (5 bases). The CDR3 length is 13 residues. Germline CDR1 is MNHEY and CDR2 is SMNVEV (reference sequence). V lost 3 bases and J 2 bases, leaving 7 bases between the germline ends.

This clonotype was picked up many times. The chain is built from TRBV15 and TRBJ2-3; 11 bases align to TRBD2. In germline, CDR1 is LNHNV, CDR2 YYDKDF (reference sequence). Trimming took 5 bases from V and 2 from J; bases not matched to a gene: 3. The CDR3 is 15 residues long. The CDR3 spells CATSELAGVTDTQYF. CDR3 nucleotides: TGTGCCACCAGCGAACTAGCGGGGGTCACAGATACGCAGTATTTT.

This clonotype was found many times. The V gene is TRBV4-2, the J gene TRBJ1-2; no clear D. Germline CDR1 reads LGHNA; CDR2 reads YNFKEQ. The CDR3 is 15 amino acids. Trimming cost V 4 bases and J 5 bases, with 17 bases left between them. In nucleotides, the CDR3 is TGTGCCAGCAGCCCCAGCACCGATTTTGGGTATGGCTACACCTTC. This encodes CASSPSTDFGYGYTF.